These T cell receptor beta chains were read from a single sample in a study of T cell responses to AZD1222 COVID-19 vaccine. Clones were sequenced by immunoSEQ multiplex PCR, and TCRdb holds only the in-frame ones, with some missing. The data show about 55,000 clones, over 80% seen once. Specimen: peripheral blood, collected on day 0 of AZD1222 vaccination. Source of these receptors: an adult in good health. Both conserved end residues are part of each CDR3. A D gene is named only where the DNA matches it firmly. Part of the rows lack a size; the others show once, few, many or a class for expanded clones.

18	TRBV4-1	TRBJ2-1	TRBD2	.	CASSQDGVGGSSYNEQFF	TGCGCCAGCAGCCAAGATGGTGTGGGGGGGAGCTCCTACAATGAGCAGTTCTTC
15	TRBV28	TRBJ2-7	.	.	CASSSPAEGSYEQYF	TGTGCCAGCAGTTCCCCAGCTGAGGGGTCCTACGAGCAGTACTTC
16	TRBV3-1/TRBV3-2	TRBJ1-2	TRBD1	.	CASSQGGQALSSGYTF	TGTGCCAGCAGCCAAGGGGGACAGGCGCTATCTTCTGGCTACACCTTC
14	TRBV2	TRBJ2-7	TRBD1	few	CASVQQGASYEQYF	TGTGCCAGCGTCCAACAGGGGGCGTCCTACGAGCAGTACTTC
16	TRBV2	TRBJ2-7	TRBD2	.	CASRAPGLAGVGEQYF	TGTGCCAGCAGGGCTCCGGGACTAGCGGGAGTTGGGGAGCAGTACTTC
16	TRBV7-2	TRBJ2-2	TRBD1	.	CASSLLGQGYTGELFF	TGTGCCAGCAGCTTACTGGGACAGGGATACACCGGGGAGCTGTTTTTT
13	TRBV9	TRBJ2-1	.	.	CASSVATYNEQFF	TGTGCCAGCAGCGTAGCTACCTACAATGAGCAGTTCTTC
15	TRBV7-9	TRBJ1-1	.	.	CASSFRGTLNTEAFF	TGTGCCAGCAGCTTCCGCGGGACACTAAACACTGAAGCTTTCTTT
14	TRBV5-1	TRBJ1-4	.	.	CASSLDGTNEKLFF	TGCGCCAGCAGCTTGGACGGGACTAATGAAAAACTGTTTTTT
12	TRBV12-3/TRBV12-4	TRBJ2-1	.	.	CASSRIGFRQFF	TGTGCCAGCAGCCGCATCGGGTTTCGGCAGTTCTTC
15	TRBV7-2	TRBJ1-3	TRBD1	.	CASSLSRGPGNTIYF	TGTGCCAGCAGCTTAAGTAGGGGGCCTGGAAACACCATATATTTT
16	TRBV7-9	TRBJ1-1	TRBD1	.	CASSRDRGLRNTEAFF	TGTGCCAGCAGCCGTGACAGGGGGCTCCGTAACACTGAAGCTTTCTTT
14	TRBV7-9	TRBJ1-2	.	.	CASSFSRLNYGYTF	TGTGCCAGCAGCTTTTCTCGGCTAAACTATGGCTACACCTTC
14	TRBV5-8	TRBJ1-6	TRBD1	.	CASSLGTGGSPLHF	TGTGCCAGCAGCTTGGGGACAGGCGGTTCACCCCTCCACTTT
17	TRBV4-1	TRBJ2-1	TRBD2	.	CASSQLAGGPIYNEQFF	TGCGCCAGCAGCCAACTAGCGGGAGGGCCTATTTACAATGAGCAGTTCTTC
15	TRBV7-2	TRBJ1-3	.	.	CASSLVEGTGNTIYF	TGTGCCAGCAGCTTAGTTGAGGGGACGGGAAACACCATATATTTT
15	TRBV6-5	TRBJ1-3	.	.	CASRDIRSSGNTIYF	TGTGCCAGTAGGGACATCCGAAGCTCTGGAAACACCATATATTTT
15	TRBV6-1	TRBJ1-2	.	.	CASSEAPMAGSGYTF	TGTGCCAGCAGTGAAGCGCCGATGGCAGGGAGTGGCTACACCTTC
13	TRBV30	TRBJ2-7	.	.	CAWNPQGKGEQYF	TGTGCCTGGAATCCGCAGGGCAAAGGGGAGCAGTACTTC
14	TRBV11-2	TRBJ2-2	TRBD2	.	CASSLGGGTGELFF	TGTGCCAGCAGCTTAGGGGGGGGCACCGGGGAGCTGTTTTTT
16	TRBV3-1/TRBV3-2	TRBJ1-5	TRBD1	.	CASSQGGQGLNQPQHF	TGTGCCAGCAGCCAGGGCGGACAGGGACTCAATCAGCCCCAGCATTTT
14	TRBV9	TRBJ2-3	TRBD2	.	CASSVASGGDTQYF	TGTGCCAGCAGCGTCGCTAGCGGGGGAGATACGCAGTATTTT
15	TRBV24-1	TRBJ2-5	TRBD2	.	CATSEHTSGAETQYF	TGTGCCACCAGTGAGCATACTAGCGGGGCGGAGACCCAGTACTTC